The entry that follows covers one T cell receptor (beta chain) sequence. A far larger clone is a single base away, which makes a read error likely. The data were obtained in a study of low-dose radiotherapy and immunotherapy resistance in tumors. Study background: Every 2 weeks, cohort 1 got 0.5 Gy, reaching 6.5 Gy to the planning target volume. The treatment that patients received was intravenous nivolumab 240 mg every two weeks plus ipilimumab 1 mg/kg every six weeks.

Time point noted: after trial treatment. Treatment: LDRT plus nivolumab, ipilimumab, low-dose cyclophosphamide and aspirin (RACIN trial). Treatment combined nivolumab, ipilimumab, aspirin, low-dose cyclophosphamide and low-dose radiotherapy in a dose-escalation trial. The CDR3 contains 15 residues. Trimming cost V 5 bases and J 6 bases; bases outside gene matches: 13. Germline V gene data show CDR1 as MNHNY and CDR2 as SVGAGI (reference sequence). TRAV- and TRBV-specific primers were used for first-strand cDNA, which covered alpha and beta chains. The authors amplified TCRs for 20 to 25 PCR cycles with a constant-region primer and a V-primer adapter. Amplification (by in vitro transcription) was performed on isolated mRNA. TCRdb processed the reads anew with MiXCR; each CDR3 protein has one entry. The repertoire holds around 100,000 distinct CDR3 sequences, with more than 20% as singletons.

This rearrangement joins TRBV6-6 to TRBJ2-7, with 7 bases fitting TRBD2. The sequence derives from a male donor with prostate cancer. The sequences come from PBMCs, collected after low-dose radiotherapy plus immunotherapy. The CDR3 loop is CASSDRGVEVGEQYF. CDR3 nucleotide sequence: TGTGCCAGCAGTGACCGGGGGGTGGAGGTCGGCGAGCAGTACTTC.